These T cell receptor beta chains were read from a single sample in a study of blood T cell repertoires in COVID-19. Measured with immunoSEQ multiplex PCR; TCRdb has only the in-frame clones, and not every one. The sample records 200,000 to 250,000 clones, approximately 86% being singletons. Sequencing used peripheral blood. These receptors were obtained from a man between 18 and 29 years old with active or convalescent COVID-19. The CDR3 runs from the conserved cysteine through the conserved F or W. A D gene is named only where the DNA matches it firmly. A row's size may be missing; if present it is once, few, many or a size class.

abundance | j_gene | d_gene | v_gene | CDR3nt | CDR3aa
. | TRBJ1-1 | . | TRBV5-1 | TGCGCCAGCAGCTTAATGGGAGGGCAGAACACTGAAGCTTTCTTT | CASSLMGGQNTEAFF
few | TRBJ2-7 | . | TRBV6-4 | TGTGCCAGCAGTGACTCGAGGTTGGCAGGGGATAAACCCGTTGCCTCCTACGAGCAGTACTTC | CASSDSRLAGDKPVASYEQYF
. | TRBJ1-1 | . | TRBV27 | TGTGCCAGCAGTTTAGTGTCGCGTAGTACTGAAGCTTTCTTT | CASSLVSRSTEAFF
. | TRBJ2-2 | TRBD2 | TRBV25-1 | TGTGCCAGCAGTGAAAAAACTAGCGGGAGTGGAACCGGGGAGCTGTTTTTT | CASSEKTSGSGTGELFF
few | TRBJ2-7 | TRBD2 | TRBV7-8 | TGTGCCAGCAGCTTAGCACTAGCGGGGACCTACGAGCAGTACTTC | CASSLALAGTYEQYF
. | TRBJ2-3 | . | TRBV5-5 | TGTGCCAGCAGCAAAGGCGATAAAGACAGAACTAGCACAGATACGCAGTATTTT | CASSKGDKDRTSTDTQYF
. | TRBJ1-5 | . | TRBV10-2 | TGCGCCAGCACGGACAGAAGCAATCAGCCCCAGCATTTT | CASTDRSNQPQHF
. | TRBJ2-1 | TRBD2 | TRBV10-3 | TGTGCCATCAATCGCGCGGGAGGTTACAATGAGCAGTTCTTC | CAINRAGGYNEQFF
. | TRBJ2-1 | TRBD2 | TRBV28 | TGTGCCAGCAGCCCTCTGGGGGGGGTTCCCTACAATGAGCAGTTCTTC | CASSPLGGVPYNEQFF
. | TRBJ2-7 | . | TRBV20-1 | TGCAGTGCAACTGCGAAGACTTCGTACTTC | CSATAKTSYF
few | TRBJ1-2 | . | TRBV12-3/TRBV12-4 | TGTGCCAGCAGTTTAGTACAGGACTATGGCTACACCTTC | CASSLVQDYGYTF
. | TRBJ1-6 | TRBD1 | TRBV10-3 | TGTGCCATCACCGACGGGACAGGTCGATACTCACCCCTCCACTTT | CAITDGTGRYSPLHF
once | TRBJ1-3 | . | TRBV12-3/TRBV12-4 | TGTGCCAGCCACCGGGTCTCTGGAAACACCATATATTTT | CASHRVSGNTIYF
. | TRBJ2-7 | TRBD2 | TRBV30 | TGTGCCTGGAGTAGTGTCCGGGGACTAGCGGTGACCTACGAGCAGTACTTC | CAWSSVRGLAVTYEQYF
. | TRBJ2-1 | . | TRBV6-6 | TGTGCCAGCACCAACGGTGGGGGCGCCGGCAATGAGCAGTTCTTC | CASTNGGGAGNEQFF
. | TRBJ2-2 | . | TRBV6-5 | TGTGCCAGCAGTTACTCGAGCTTCGCGAACACCGGGGAGCTGTTTTTT | CASSYSSFANTGELFF
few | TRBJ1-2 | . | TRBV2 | TGTGCCAGCAGTGGCCAGGCTCGGGGCTACACCTTC | CASSGQARGYTF
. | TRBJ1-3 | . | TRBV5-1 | TGCGCCAGCAGCGTCCAAGGGGGTTCGGGAAACACCATATATTTT | CASSVQGGSGNTIYF
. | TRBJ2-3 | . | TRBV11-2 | TGTGCCAGCAGCTTAGTCGCTCTTAGCGGAGGGAGCACAGATACGCAGTATTTT | CASSLVALSGGSTDTQYF
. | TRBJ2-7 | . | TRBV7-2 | TGTGCCAGCAGCCCAAGCGGAGCCTACGAGCAGTACTTC | CASSPSGAYEQYF
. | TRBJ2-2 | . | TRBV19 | TGTGCCACCCGACCTGGGGGCTCAGGCGGGGAGCTGTTTTTT | CATRPGGSGGELFF
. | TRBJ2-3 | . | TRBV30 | TGTGCCTGGAGTGTACGTCAGCGGTTGGGGTCAGATACGCAGTATTTT | CAWSVRQRLGSDTQYF
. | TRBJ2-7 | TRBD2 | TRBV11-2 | TGTGCCAGCAGCTTAGCTCCCCCACTAGCGAAGTCCTACGAGCAGTACTTC | CASSLAPPLAKSYEQYF
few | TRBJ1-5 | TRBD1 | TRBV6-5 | TGTGCCAGCAAGGGACAGCGTTATAGCAATCAGCCCCAGCATTTT | CASKGQRYSNQPQHF
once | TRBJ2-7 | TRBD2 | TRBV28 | TGTGCCAGCAGTTCGACTAGCGGGATCCCCTCCTACGAGCAGTACTTC | CASSSTSGIPSYEQYF
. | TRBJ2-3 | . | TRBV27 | TGTGCCAGCAAACGTACCCCGGTCGGGGGAGTCGATACGCAGTATTTT | CASKRTPVGGVDTQYF
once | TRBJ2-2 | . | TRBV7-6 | TGTGCCAGCAGACCCTGGCTAGCGAAGAACACCGGGGAGCTGTTTTTT | CASRPWLAKNTGELFF
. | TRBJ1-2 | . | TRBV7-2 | TGTGCCAGCAGCTCACAACGGGGAAGCCTAGATGGCTACACCTTC | CASSSQRGSLDGYTF
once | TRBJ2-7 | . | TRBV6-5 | TGTGCCAGCAGTTCGGGAGACTACGAGCAGTACTTC | CASSSGDYEQYF
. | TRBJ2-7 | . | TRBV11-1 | TGTGCCAGCAGCTTGCCGGGCTACGAGCAGTACTTC | CASSLPGYEQYF
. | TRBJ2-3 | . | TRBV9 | TGTGCCAGCAGCGCAACTGCGGGACTCCAGACAGATACGCAGTATTTT | CASSATAGLQTDTQYF
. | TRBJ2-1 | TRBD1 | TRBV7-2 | TGTGCCAGCAGCTTAGATGCAGGGGGAACCTACAATGAGCAGTTCTTC | CASSLDAGGTYNEQFF
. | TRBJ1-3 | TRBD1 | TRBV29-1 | TGCAGCGTTGATGGACAGGGGAATCGAAACACCATATATTTT | CSVDGQGNRNTIYF
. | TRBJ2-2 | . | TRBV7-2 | TGTGCCAGCAGCCCTGAGGGCACCGGGGAGCTGTTTTTT | CASSPEGTGELFF
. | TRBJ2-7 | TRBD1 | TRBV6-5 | TGTGCCAGCAGTTACTCGCGGACAGGGGGGTTTTACGAGCAGTACTTC | CASSYSRTGGFYEQYF
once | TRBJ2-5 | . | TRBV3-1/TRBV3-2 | TGTGCCAGCAGCCAACGAGCGAAGCAAGAGACCCAGTACTTC | CASSQRAKQETQYF
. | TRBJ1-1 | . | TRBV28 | TGTGCCAGCAGTCTACCCGATCGGGGGGGGACTTTCTTT | CASSLPDRGGTFF
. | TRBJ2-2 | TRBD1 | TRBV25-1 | TGTGCCAGCAGGGAGACAGGGGGGGAGCTGTTTTTT | CASRETGGELFF
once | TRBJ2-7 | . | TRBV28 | TGTGCCAGCAGTCCCCCCCCTAGTTACGAGCAGTACTTC | CASSPPPSYEQYF
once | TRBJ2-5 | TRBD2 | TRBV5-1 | TGCGCCAGCAGCTTTGGGACTAGTCAGGTGGAGACCCAGTACTTC | CASSFGTSQVETQYF
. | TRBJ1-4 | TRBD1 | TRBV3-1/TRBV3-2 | TGTGCCAGCAGCTCGACCGGGACAGGCAATGAAAAACTGTTTTTT | CASSSTGTGNEKLFF
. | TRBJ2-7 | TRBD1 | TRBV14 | TGTGCCAGCAGCCGGAGGACAGGGGGTCTCTACGAGCAGTACTTC | CASSRRTGGLYEQYF
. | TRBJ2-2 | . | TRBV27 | TGTGCCAGCAGTGCGCAGGGGACCGGGGAGCTGTTTTTT | CASSAQGTGELFF
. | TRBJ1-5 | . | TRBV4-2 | TGTGCCAGCAGCCAAGATCTCGATCAGCCCCAGCATTTT | CASSQDLDQPQHF
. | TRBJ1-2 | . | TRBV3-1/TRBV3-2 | TGTGCCAGCAGCGCTCATAGAGTAGCGGTTGGCTACACCTTC | CASSAHRVAVGYTF
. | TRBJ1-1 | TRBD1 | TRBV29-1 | TGCAGCGTTGTGGCGGACAGGGAAGCTTTCTTT | CSVVADREAFF
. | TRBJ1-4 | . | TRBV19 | TGTGCCAGTAATATGGTCCAGGGCCGAGGAGTTGGTGAAAAACTGTTTTTT | CASNMVQGRGVGEKLFF
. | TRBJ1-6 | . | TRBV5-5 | TGTGCCAGCAGCTTGGCCGCGGGGAGGAACTCACCCCTCCACTTT | CASSLAAGRNSPLHF
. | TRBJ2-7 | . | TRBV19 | TGTGCCAGTAGTATTAGGTTGTTGGACAGTGGTACCTACGAGCAGTACTTC | CASSIRLLDSGTYEQYF
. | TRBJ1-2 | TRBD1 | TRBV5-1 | TGCGCCAGCAGGGGACAGGCCGACTATGGCTACACCTTC | CASRGQADYGYTF
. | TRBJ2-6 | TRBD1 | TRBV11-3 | TGTGCCAGCAGCTTAACAGGGGCCTCTGGGGCCAACGTCCTGACTTTC | CASSLTGASGANVLTF
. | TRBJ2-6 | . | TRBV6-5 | TGTGCCAGCAGTTTTCCAGGGGCTGGGGCCAACGTCCTGACTTTC | CASSFPGAGANVLTF
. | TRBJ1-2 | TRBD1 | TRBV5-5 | TGTGCCAGCAGCTTGGGCCCGACAGGGAAGAACTATGGCTACACCTTC | CASSLGPTGKNYGYTF
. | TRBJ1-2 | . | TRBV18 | TGTGCCAGCTCACCACCCCCGGGGGGCCACACCTTC | CASSPPPGGHTF
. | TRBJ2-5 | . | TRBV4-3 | TGCGCCAGCAGCCAAGATTCAGGGGAGACCCAGTACTTC | CASSQDSGETQYF
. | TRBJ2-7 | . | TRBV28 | TGTGCCAGCAGTTTGGACCCCACGGTCCAGGGTGGGGAGCAGTACTTC | CASSLDPTVQGGEQYF
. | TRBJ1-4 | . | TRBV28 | TGTGCCAGCAGTTTATTGGGGGGGCCGGGGGAAAAACTGTTTTTT | CASSLLGGPGEKLFF